The 16 T cell receptor beta chains in this list originate from one sample, sequenced in a study of blood T cell repertoires in COVID-19. The repertoire was sequenced with immunoSEQ multiplex PCR; TCRdb's copy has only in-frame clones and lacks some. The sample shows some 140,000 clones, about 90% of them seen only once. Sequencing used peripheral blood. These receptors originate from a man aged 45-65 years with acute or convalescent COVID-19.

The rearrangement joins TRBV7-9 to TRBJ2-3; 10 nucleotides agree with TRBD1. Germline CDR1 reads SEHNR; CDR2 reads FQNEAQ (reference sequence). Germline trimming cut 6 bases from V and 4 bases from J; bases unmatched to any gene: 10. This CDR3 region has 16 residues. The CDR3 DNA reads as TGTGCCAGCAGTTACTCCGGGACAGGGGAGGCAGATACGCAGTATTTT. Its protein is CASSYSGTGEADTQYF.

The chain carries TRBV5-4 and TRBJ2-3; no definite D call. The CDR3 totals 15 residues. Trimming shortened V by 4 bases and J by 1 base, and 13 bases separated the two germline ends. CDR1 is SGHNT, CDR2 YYREEE, per germline (reference sequence). The CDR3: CASSPGSPGTDTQYF. CDR3 sequence (DNA): TGTGCCAGCAGCCCAGGTTCCCCAGGCACAGATACGCAGTATTTT.

The V gene is TRBV7-9, the J gene TRBJ1-1; D might be TRBD1 (5 bases). This CDR3 spans 11 amino acids. Germline assignment: CDR1 SEHNR and CDR2 FQNEAQ (reference sequence). Trimming took off 6 bases at V and 7 bases at J, with 9 bases between the two ends. The CDR3 nucleotides read TGTGCCAGCAGGGTGGGGGGTGAAGCTTTCTTT. Amino acids: CASRVGGEAFF.

In the case of this clone: The sample carries other DNA sequences with the same CDR3. This rearrangement joins TRBV5-1 to TRBJ2-1, with 11 bases fitting TRBD2. Germline CDR1 is SGHRS and CDR2 is YFSETQ. The V segment lost 0 bases and the J segment 4 bases; nucleotides outside the gene matches: 0. CDR3 size: 15 residues. The CDR3 region is CASSLGLAGYNEQFF. Written as DNA, the CDR3 is TGCGCCAGCAGCTTGGGACTAGCGGGATACAATGAGCAGTTCTTC.

J is TRBJ2-1 and V is TRBV15; 11 bases fit TRBD2. Germline trimming cut 5 bases from V and 1 base from J; bases unmatched to any gene: 4. The CDR3 is 16 residues long. Looked up from germline, CDR1 is LNHNV and CDR2 is YYDKDF (reference sequence). CDR3 in DNA: TGTGCCACCAGCCCGACTAGCGGGGAGTCCTACAATGAGCAGTTCTTC. Its protein is CATSPTSGESYNEQFF.

The chain employs TRBV9 and TRBJ1-6; no definite D call. V lost 3 bases to trimming and J lost 7 bases, with 14 bases between them. In germline, CDR1 is SGDLS, CDR2 YYNGEE. This CDR3 is 15 amino acids long. This CDR3 is CASSGQATGNSPLHF. CDR3 DNA: TGTGCCAGCAGCGGCCAGGCCACGGGGAATTCACCCCTCCACTTT.

This clone showed up just a few times. The chain couples TRBV18 to TRBJ2-2, with 8 bases fitting TRBD2. The CDR3 has 16 amino acids. CDR1 is KGHSH and CDR2 is LQKENI in the germline V gene. V trimming: 3 bases; J trimming: 1 base; junction bases outside the gene matches: 4. The CDR3 here is CASSPPGLENTGELFF. CDR3 nucleotides: TGTGCCAGCTCACCCCCGGGACTAGAGAACACCGGGGAGCTGTTTTTT.

This sequence joins TRBV7-6 and TRBJ1-6; 7 positions match TRBD1. The CDR3 has 15 amino acids. The junction had 11 bases not matched to a gene; V was cut back by 2 bases and J by 13 bases. Germline loops: CDR1 SGHVS, CDR2 FNYEAQ. CDR3 protein: CASSLSGTEGSPLHF. As DNA, the CDR3 is TGTGCCAGCAGCTTAAGTGGGACAGAGGGGTCTCCCCTCCACTTT.

The gene calls are TRBV28 and TRBJ1-2; 8 bases line up with TRBD1. The germline gives CDR1 MDHEN, CDR2 SYDVKM. The J segment lost 4 bases and the V segment lost 4 bases, leaving 5 bases of the junction unmatched. The CDR3 totals 14 residues. The CDR3: CASSSTGTGYGYTF. The DNA of the CDR3 is TGTGCCAGCAGTTCCACCGGGACAGGCTATGGCTACACCTTC.

J is TRBJ1-2 and V is TRBV19, with D unresolved. The ends were cut back, 11 bases at V and 8 bases at J, with 12 bases in the middle. Germline V gene sequence: CDR1 LNHDA, CDR2 SQIVND (reference sequence). This CDR3 contains 10 residues. The CDR3 DNA sequence: TGTGCCTCCCGGGGTGAGGGCTACACCTTC. This gives the protein CASRGEGYTF.

The CDR3 loop is CASSIGQTTLNEKLFF. CDR3 in DNA: TGTGCCAGTAGTATCGGACAGACTACCCTTAATGAAAAACTGTTTTTT. The rearrangement joins TRBV19 to TRBJ1-4; TRBD1 is a possible D gene (6 bases). The CDR3 has 16 amino acids. The V and J ends lost 3 bases and 4 bases respectively, with 15 bases between them. Germline CDR1 and CDR2: LNHDA and SQIVND (reference sequence).

The V gene is TRBV10-3, the J gene TRBJ1-3, with D uncertain. The germline gives CDR1 ENHRY, CDR2 SYGVKD. The CDR3 loop spans 11 amino acids. Trimming shortened V by 3 bases and J by 5 bases, and 2 bases separated the two germline ends. Here the CDR3 DNA reads TGTGCCATCAGTGATAGAAACACCATATATTTT. Translated, it gives CAISDRNTIYF.

This chain's CDR3 is CASRPFWTSGSPNEQFF. CDR3 nucleotide sequence: TGTGCCAGTAGACCCTTTTGGACTAGCGGGAGCCCGAATGAGCAGTTCTTC. The rearrangement uses TRBV19 and TRBJ2-1; 13 bases are shared with TRBD2. The CDR3 covers 17 residues. V trimming: 6 bases; J trimming: 7 bases; junction bases outside the gene matches: 12. CDR1 and CDR2 from the germline V gene are LNHDA and SQIVND (reference sequence).

The rearrangement joins TRBV7-2 to TRBJ1-2; TRBD1 aligns across 9 bases. CDR1 and CDR2 (germline): SGHTA, FQGNSA. V lost 2 bases and J lost 8; bases outside the gene matches: 9. The CDR3 length is 15 residues. The CDR3 sequence is CASSLPGVDRGGYTF. The CDR3 nucleotides read TGTGCCAGCAGCTTACCAGGGGTGGACAGGGGAGGCTACACCTTC.

This chain links TRBV27 with TRBJ2-2; no clear D gene. There are 13 residues in the CDR3. Germline V gives CDR1 MNHEY, CDR2 SMNVEV (reference sequence). V shed 7 bases and J shed 6 bases, with 12 bases lying between them. CDR3 DNA sequence: TGTGCCAGCAAACGGAGTCGGGCCGGGGAGCTGTTTTTT. Its protein is CASKRSRAGELFF.

V usage is TRBV9 and J usage is TRBJ2-2; D is perhaps TRBD1 (6 bases). The CDR3 spans 17 residues. The ends were cut back, 3 bases at V and 0 bases at J, with 15 bases in the middle. From germline, CDR1 is SGDLS and CDR2 YYNGEE. The CDR3 DNA sequence: TGTGCCAGCAGCGAAATTAGGGCAGGGGCGAACACCGGGGAGCTGTTTTTT. It is translated as CASSEIRAGANTGELFF. The whole variable domain, filled in from reference TRBV9 and TRBJ2-2, reads DSGVTQTPKHLITATGQRVTLRCSPRSGDLSVYWYQQSLDQGLQFLIQYYNGEERAKGNILERFSAQQFPDLHSELNLSSLELGDSALYFCASSEIRAGANTGELFFGEGSRLTVL.